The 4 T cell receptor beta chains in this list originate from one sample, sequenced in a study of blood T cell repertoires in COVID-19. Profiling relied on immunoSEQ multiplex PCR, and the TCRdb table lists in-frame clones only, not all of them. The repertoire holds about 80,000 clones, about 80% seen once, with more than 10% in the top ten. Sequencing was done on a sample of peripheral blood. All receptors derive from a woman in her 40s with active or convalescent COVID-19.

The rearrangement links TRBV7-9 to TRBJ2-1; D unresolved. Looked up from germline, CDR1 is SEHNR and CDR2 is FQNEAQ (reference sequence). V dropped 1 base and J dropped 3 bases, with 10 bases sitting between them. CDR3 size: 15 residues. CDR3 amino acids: CASSLGSGNYNEQFF. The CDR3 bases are TGTGCCAGCAGCTTAGGGTCCGGTAACTACAATGAGCAGTTCTTC.

Here the CDR3 DNA reads TGTGCCAGCAGCGGGACTAGCGGGCGTTCCTACGAGCAGTACTTC. Protein product: CASSGTSGRSYEQYF. This chain links TRBV6-5 with TRBJ2-7, with 12 bases that match TRBD2. V lost 6 bases, J lost 1 base, and 4 bases stayed unmatched. This CDR3 comprises 15 residues. Germline-derived CDR1 and CDR2 are MNHEY and SVGAGI.

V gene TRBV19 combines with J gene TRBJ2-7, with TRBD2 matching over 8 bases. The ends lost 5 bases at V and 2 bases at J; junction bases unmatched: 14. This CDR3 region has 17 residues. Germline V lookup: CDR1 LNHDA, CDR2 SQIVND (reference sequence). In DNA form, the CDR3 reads TGTGCCAGTAGTTTATTCGCCGGGACTAGGGACCCCTACGAGCAGTACTTC. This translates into CASSLFAGTRDPYEQYF.

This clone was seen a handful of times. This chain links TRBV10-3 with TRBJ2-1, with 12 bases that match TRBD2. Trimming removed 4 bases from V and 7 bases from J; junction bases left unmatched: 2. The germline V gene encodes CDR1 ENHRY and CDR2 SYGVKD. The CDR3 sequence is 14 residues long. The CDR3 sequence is CAISGLAGGNEQFF. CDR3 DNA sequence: TGTGCCATCAGTGGCCTAGCGGGGGGGAATGAGCAGTTCTTC.